Given below is one TCR beta chain in context. Its antigen remains unidentified. Trimming removed 0 bases at V and 11 bases at J, with 10 bases between. The CDR3 covers 12 residues. Germline V gene lookup returns CDR1 LGHNA and CDR2 YNFKEQ. This sample was included in a study of cytomegalovirus exposure and HLA in healthy donors. Whole-study results and caveats: A likely sequencing artifact accounted for one observed cluster of highly shared sequence variants. Diagnosis of cytomegalovirus status made by the classifier reportedly showed high specificity and sensitivity. Data from an earlier analysis indicated that most TCR beta V segments were productive either about 90% or about 30% of the time.

A multiplex PCR was run with 60 Vbeta primers and 13 Jbeta primers. Assay: immunoSEQ multiplex PCR; the TCRdb copy retains only in-frame clones and omits some. The sample consists of about 130,000 clones, 75% to 90% of them appearing once. The source material was PBMCs. J is TRBJ1-1 and V is TRBV4-2, with a tentative D call TRBD1 (6 bases). The receptor was derived from a middle-aged woman in good health and CMV-seropositive. CDR3 DNA sequence: TGTGCCAGCAGCCAAGACTGGACAGCGGCTTTCTTT. It translates to CASSQDWTAAFF.